The present entry profiles one TCR beta chain with its context. The target antigen is unknown. Germline V lookup: CDR1 LGHNA, CDR2 YNFKEQ. The germline V and J ends were trimmed by 1 base and 2 bases, with 9 bases remaining between them. There are 15 residues in the CDR3. These data come from a study of CD8 T cells in Susac syndrome. An amount of RNA that ranged from roughly 0.45 to 1 ug was reverse transcribed with random hexamers. immunoSEQ multiplex PCR amplified TCR beta CDR3 across 54 Vbeta, 13 Jbeta. One entry per CDR3 protein, called by TCRdb with MiXCR from the immunoSEQ multiplex PCR reads. The sample lists 150,000 to 200,000 distinct CDR3 sequences, around 94% occurring once. Study-level findings and limits: The authors acknowledged that the study's TCR sequencing and HLA analysis involved relatively few individuals.

TCR beta was sequenced from blood CD8+ and CD4+ T cells. The CD8+ and CD4+ T cells were isolated magnetically using a negative isolation approach, whereas the TEMRA cells were enriched by FACS. The chain combines TRBV4-2 with TRBJ1-3; D is unclear. The sequence derives from a human donor in good health. Sequencing was performed on CD4+ T cells from PBMCs. The CDR3 region is CASSQASGAGNTIYF. Written as DNA, the CDR3 is TGTGCCAGCAGCCAAGCTAGCGGGGCTGGAAACACCATATATTTT.